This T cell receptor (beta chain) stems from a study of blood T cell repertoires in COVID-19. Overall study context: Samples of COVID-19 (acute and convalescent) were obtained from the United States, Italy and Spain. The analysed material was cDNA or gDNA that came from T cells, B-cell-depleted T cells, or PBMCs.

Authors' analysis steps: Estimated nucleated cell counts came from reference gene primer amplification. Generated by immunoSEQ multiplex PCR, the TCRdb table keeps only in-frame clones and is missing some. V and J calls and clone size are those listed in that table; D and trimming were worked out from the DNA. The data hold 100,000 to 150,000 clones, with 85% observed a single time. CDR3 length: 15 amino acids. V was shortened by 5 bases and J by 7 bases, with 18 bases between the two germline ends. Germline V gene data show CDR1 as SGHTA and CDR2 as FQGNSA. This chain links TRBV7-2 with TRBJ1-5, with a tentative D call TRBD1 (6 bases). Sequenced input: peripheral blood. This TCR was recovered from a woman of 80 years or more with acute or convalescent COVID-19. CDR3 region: CASSLGGQSRQPQHF. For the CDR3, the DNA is TGTGCCAGCAGCCTCGGCGGACAGTCGCGGCAGCCCCAGCATTTT.